The 28 T cell receptor beta chains in this list originate from one sample, sequenced in a study of T cells expressing NK-cell markers. TCRdb re-called the 5' RACE reads and catalogs CDR3 proteins one per entry, DNA excluded. The listing contains 200,000 to 300,000 distinct CDR3 sequences. The sequenced sample was blood T cells: a sorted CD56 or NKG2C T cell subset, CD4+ or CD8+ T cells, or bulk PBMC T cells (not recorded which). Receptors originate from a woman aged 18 to 75 in good health.

The chain links TRBV3-1 to TRBJ2-1; the D gene TCRdb calls, TRBD2, cannot be checked with no DNA. Germline V gene data show CDR1 as LGHDT and CDR2 as YNNKEL (reference sequence). This CDR3 contains 15 residues. The CDR3 reads CASSQGDFSYNEQFF.

The chain links TRBV20-1 to TRBJ2-1; lacking DNA, the TRBD2 call made by TCRdb goes unchecked. CDR3 length: 16 amino acids. In germline, CDR1 is DFQATT, CDR2 SNEGSKA (reference sequence). This CDR3 reads CSAREGTSGSYNEQFF.

The gene calls are TRBV29-1 and TRBJ2-3; without DNA, the TCRdb call of TRBD2 cannot be checked. Germline values: CDR1 SQVTM, CDR2 ANQGSEA. The CDR3 is 14 residues long. The CDR3 is CSVDPASATDTQYF.

The chain recombines TRBV7-2 with TRBJ2-1; TCRdb reports TRBD2, a call that lacks DNA to check it against. CDR1 SGHTA and CDR2 FQGNSA come from the germline V gene. The CDR3 has 17 residues. CDR3: CASSLAGGPQYVGEQFF.

The chain links TRBV6-2 or TRBV6-3 to TRBJ1-2; TCRdb's D call, TRBD1, is unchecked because there is no DNA. The CDR3 is made up of 13 amino acids. The germline V gene encodes CDR1 MNHEY and CDR2 SVGEGT. The CDR3 is CASEKTGFDGYTF.

This rearrangement joins TRBV7-8 to TRBJ2-5; TCRdb's assignment of TRBD1 cannot be checked, as there is no DNA. Germline V gives CDR1 SGHVS, CDR2 FQNEAQ. The CDR3 consists of 16 residues. The CDR3 sequence: CASSLVSGGVKETQYF. The full variable domain, in which reference TRBV7-8 and TRBJ2-5 provide the parts outside the CDR3, is GAGVSQSPRYKVAKRGQDVALRCDPISGHVSLFWYQQALGQGPEFLTYFQNEAQLDKSGLPSDRFFAERPEGSVSTLKIQRTQQEDSAVYLCASSLVSGGVKETQYFGPGTRLLVL.

The chain carries TRBV7-2 and TRBJ2-7; TCRdb designates TRBD1, a call that cannot be tested without DNA. The CDR3 loop spans 13 amino acids. Germline-derived CDR1 and CDR2 are SGHTA and FQGNSA. The CDR3 reads CASSYRDTYEQYF.

V usage is TRBV20-1 and J usage is TRBJ1-5; absent DNA, TCRdb's TRBD1 call cannot be checked. CDR3 length: 17 amino acids. Per the germline V gene, CDR1 is DFQATT and CDR2 is SNEGSKA (reference sequence). CDR3 amino acids: CSARSFGAEYSNQPQHF.

V usage is TRBV11-2 and J usage is TRBJ2-5; TCRdb calls TRBD1, which cannot be checked without DNA. This CDR3 comprises 16 residues. Germline CDR1 SGHAT, CDR2 FQNNGV. CDR3 region: CASSYGARGRWETQYF.

The chain joins TRBV5-1 to TRBJ2-7. Germline-derived CDR1 and CDR2 are SGHRS and YFSETQ. The CDR3 is 17 amino acids. CDR3: CASSLMAGTANRGEQYF.

This rearrangement joins TRBV28 to TRBJ2-7; the TCRdb D gene call, TRBD1, has no DNA to confirm it. Germline V gives CDR1 MDHEN, CDR2 SYDVKM. The CDR3 spans 16 residues. CDR3: CASTFSPGTGAYEQYF.

The V and J genes are TRBV7-2 and TRBJ2-7; without DNA, the TCRdb call of TRBD2 cannot be checked. Germline V CDR1 and CDR2: SGHTA, FQGNSA. CDR3 length: 16 residues. This CDR3 is CASSLESPGRYREQYF.

This chain connects TRBV7-2 to TRBJ2-2. Germline V gene lookup returns CDR1 SGHTA and CDR2 FQGNSA. The CDR3 is made up of 13 amino acids. The CDR3: CASSGRITGELFF. Using reference TRBV7-2 and TRBJ2-2 for the parts outside the CDR3, the full variable domain is GAGVSQSPSNKVTEKGKDVELRCDPISGHTALYWYRQSLGQGLEFLIYFQGNSAPDKSGLPSDRFSAERTGGSVSTLTIQRTQQEDSAVYLCASSGRITGELFFGEGSRLTVL.

The chain carries TRBV7-2 and TRBJ2-3; the TCRdb call, TRBD1, lacks DNA for checking. The CDR3 runs to 15 residues. Looked up from germline, CDR1 is SGHTA and CDR2 is FQGNSA. CDR3 protein: CASSIRTGGADTQYF.

The chain uses TRBV25-1 and TRBJ2-1; TCRdb indicates TRBD2, and absent DNA this call remains unverified. Germline V CDR1 and CDR2: MGHDK, SYGVNS. This CDR3 is built from 16 residues. CDR3 protein: CASSARLAGGSGEQFF. Drawing the rest from reference TRBV25-1 and TRBJ2-1, the complete variable domain is EADIYQTPRYLVIGTGKKITLECSQTMGHDKMYWYQQDPGMELHLIHYSYGVNSTEKGDLSSESTVSRIRTEHFPLTLESARPSHTSQYLCASSARLAGGSGEQFFGPGTRLTVL.

The rearrangement uses TRBV18 and TRBJ1-5. The CDR3 is made up of 14 amino acids. Germline V gene sequence: CDR1 KGHSH, CDR2 LQKENI. CDR3 amino acids: CASSRYGPDEPQHF. Full variable domain (rest looked up from reference TRBV18 and TRBJ1-5): NAGVMQNPRHLVRRRGQEARLRCSPMKGHSHVYWYRQLPEEGLKFMVYLQKENIIDESGMPKERFSAEFPKEGPSILRIQQVVRGDSAAYFCASSRYGPDEPQHFGDGTRLSIL.

The chain joins TRBV11-2 to TRBJ2-3; TCRdb names TRBD2, which stays unverified in the absence of DNA. Germline CDR1 SGHAT, CDR2 FQNNGV. This CDR3 is built from 15 residues. CDR3 residues: CASSPSWTEPDTQYF.

V and J are TRBV4-3 and TRBJ2-6. The CDR3 runs 16 residues. Germline V gives CDR1 LGHNA, CDR2 YSLEER. CDR3 residues: CASSHLQPSGANVLTF.

The chain is built from TRBV10-3 and TRBJ2-1; the TRBD1 assignment by TCRdb is unverifiable without DNA. Germline CDR1 reads ENHRY; CDR2 reads SYGVKD. The CDR3 has 14 residues. The CDR3 reads CAISPGNSQNEQFF.

The V call is TRBV29-1, the J call TRBJ2-3; TCRdb picks TRBD1, but there is no DNA to check that call. This CDR3 comprises 15 residues. Germline CDR1 is SQVTM and CDR2 is ANQGSEA. CDR3 in amino acids: CSVGQRAFSTDTQYF.

This rearrangement joins TRBV20-1 to TRBJ1-5. Germline loops: CDR1 DFQATT, CDR2 SNEGSKA (reference sequence). The CDR3 runs 16 residues. CDR3 protein: CSASEGKKLYNQPQHF.

This sequence joins TRBV7-2 and TRBJ1-5. Germline CDR1 is SGHTA and CDR2 is FQGNSA. There are 16 residues in the CDR3. CDR3 sequence: CASSSSSVRGNQPQHF.

The rearrangement joins TRBV7-2 to TRBJ2-2; no DNA is available, so the TRBD2 call from TCRdb remains unchecked. Germline V gene sequence: CDR1 SGHTA, CDR2 FQGNSA. The CDR3 runs to 15 residues. The CDR3 sequence is CASSFRRGGIGELFF.

V gene TRBV3-1 combines with J gene TRBJ1-6; TCRdb names TRBD1, which stays unverified in the absence of DNA. CDR1 is LGHDT, CDR2 YNNKEL, per germline (reference sequence). The CDR3 is 15 residues long. CDR3 sequence: CASSRQGSWNSPLHF.

The chain's CDR3 is CASSPRSIETQYF. The rearrangement links TRBV5-1 to TRBJ2-5. The V gene's germline CDR1 is SGHRS and CDR2 YFSETQ. The length of the CDR3 is 13 residues.

The chain has TRBV12-3 or TRBV12-4 and TRBJ1-5. This CDR3 spans 16 amino acids. CDR3 region: CASTLRISSGNQPQHF.

The rearrangement joins TRBV7-9 to TRBJ2-3; as DNA is missing, the TRBD1 call by TCRdb cannot be tested. Germline assignment: CDR1 SEHNR and CDR2 FQNEAQ (reference sequence). The CDR3 contains 16 residues. CDR3: CASSFPQGRRTDTQYF.

This chain's CDR3 is CASSQGGRAYNEQFF. The J gene is TRBJ2-1, the V gene TRBV4-3; TCRdb's D gene call, TRBD1, goes unchecked for lack of DNA. The CDR3 runs 15 residues. Germline V gives CDR1 LGHNA, CDR2 YSLEER.